This T cell receptor (beta chain) was captured by sequencing in a study of PD-L1 blockade in urothelial cancer. About the study: Prior regimens of chemotherapy numbered 0 to 3 per patient. Blood analysis took place 3 weeks (second dose) and 6 weeks after treatment start.

PCRs were each spiked with synthetic TCR analog templates. Only in-frame clones appear in the TCRdb table, and some are missing; sequencing was by immunoSEQ multiplex PCR. The table includes some 50,000 clones, roughly 89% detected once. Study-wide results and limits: Sub-median blood TCR clonality before treatment predicted longer survival.

Time point defined: pretreatment peripheral blood. The CDR3 length is 14 residues. The germline gives CDR1 SGHRS, CDR2 YFSETQ. As regards this clone: Antigen: not known. The junction and the germline gene differ at one end; a read error may be behind it.

This receptor was obtained from a woman aged 60-75 years with urothelial cancer. Sequencing used PBMCs, obtained around atezolizumab (anti-PD-L1) treatment. The rearrangement uses TRBV5-1 and TRBJ2-1; 7 nucleotides align to TRBD2. The CDR3 region is CASSLAGDYNEQFF. The CDR3 DNA is TGCGCCAGCAGTTTGGCGGGGGACTACAATGAGCAGTTCTTC.